Shown below are 31 T cell receptor beta chains from a single sample sequenced in a study of cytomegalovirus exposure and HLA in healthy donors. PCR used 60 Vbeta primers and 13 Jbeta primers. Using immunoSEQ multiplex PCR, the repertoire was profiled, and TCRdb retains in-frame clones only, with some absent. The sample lists 100,000 to 150,000 clones, less than 80% occurring once. Sequenced input: PBMCs. The receptors come from a man in his fifties in good health and CMV-seronegative.

The chain uses TRBV4-3 and TRBJ1-2, with a tentative D call TRBD1 (5 bases). The length of the CDR3 is 15 residues. V was clipped by 2 bases and J by 0 bases, with 10 bases between them. Germline CDR1 and CDR2: LGHNA and YSLEER. The CDR3 region is CASSQSEGANYGYTF. The CDR3 bases are TGCGCCAGCAGCCAATCGGAAGGGGCTAACTATGGCTACACCTTC.

V gene TRBV2 combines with J gene TRBJ2-3; 12 nucleotides align to TRBD2. The CDR3 has 16 amino acids. Germline V gives CDR1 SNHLY, CDR2 FYNNEI. V dropped 3 bases and J dropped 5; count of bases not matched to a gene: 6. The CDR3 region has the DNA TGTGCCAGCAGTGATCGACTAGCGGGGGTGGGAGATACGCAGTATTTT. Its protein product is CASSDRLAGVGDTQYF.

V usage is TRBV5-5 and J usage is TRBJ1-1; weak D call: TRBD1 (6 bases). The CDR3 is 15 residues long. Trimming cost V 3 bases and J 4 bases, with 16 bases left between them. CDR1 is SGHKS, CDR2 YYEKEE, per germline (reference sequence). The CDR3 DNA sequence: TGTGCCAGCAGCTGGGGACACCAGTCAGCCACTGAAGCTTTCTTT. Translation: CASSWGHQSATEAFF. Supplemented by reference TRBV5-5 and TRBJ1-1, the full variable domain reads DAGVTQSPTHLIKTRGQQVTLRCSPISGHKSVSWYQQVLGQGPQFIFQYYEKEERGRGNFPDRFSARQFPNYSSELNVNALLLGDSALYLCASSWGHQSATEAFFGQGTRLTVV.

The chain couples TRBV19 to TRBJ1-5, with TRBD1 matching 8 bases. Germline lookup yields CDR1 LNHDA and CDR2 SQIVND (reference sequence). J gave up 0 bases and V 9 bases, and 10 bases lay outside the gene matches. The CDR3 runs to 16 residues. CDR3 amino acids: CASQPSGGVSNQPQHF. The DNA of the CDR3 is TGTGCCAGCCAACCCTCAGGGGGCGTTAGCAATCAGCCCCAGCATTTT. The full variable domain, completed using reference TRBV19 and TRBJ1-5, is DGGITQSPKYLFRKEGQNVTLSCEQNLNHDAMYWYRQDPGQGLRLIYYSQIVNDFQKGDIAEGYSVSREKKESFPLTVTSAQKNPTAFYLCASQPSGGVSNQPQHFGDGTRLSIL.

The chain uses TRBV5-1 and TRBJ1-3, with D tentatively TRBD1 (5 bases). The germline CDR1 and CDR2 sequences are SGHRS and YFSETQ. Trimming pared 3 bases from V and 0 bases from J, leaving 16 bases between. The CDR3 has 17 residues. The CDR3 DNA reads as TGCGCCAGCAGCTGGGGGGACGGAGCATACTCTGGAAACACCATATATTTT. Protein: CASSWGDGAYSGNTIYF.

This clone was observed once. The V call is TRBV5-1, the J call TRBJ1-2; D remains ambiguous. The germline V gene encodes CDR1 SGHRS and CDR2 YFSETQ. V gave up 3 bases and J gave up 7 bases, with 19 bases separating them. The CDR3 is 15 amino acids. In nucleotides, the CDR3 is TGCGCCAGCAGCTCGGGAGGTGGGTTCAATGGTGGCTACACCTTC. It yields the protein CASSSGGGFNGGYTF. The complete variable domain, with remaining parts taken from reference TRBV5-1 and TRBJ1-2, reads KAGVTQTPRYLIKTRGQQVTLSCSPISGHRSVSWYQQTPGQGLQFLFEYFSETQRNKGNFPGRFSGRQFSNSRSEMNVSTLELGDSALYLCASSSGGGFNGGYTFGSGTRLTVV.

The rearrangement joins TRBV19 to TRBJ2-2; possible D gene TRBD1, 5 bases. This CDR3 has 13 residues. Germline CDR1 and CDR2: LNHDA and SQIVND (reference sequence). Trimming pared 2 bases from V and 6 bases from J, leaving 7 bases between. CDR3 residues: CASSISGPGELFF. The CDR3 DNA sequence: TGTGCCAGTAGTATATCAGGGCCCGGGGAGCTGTTTTTT.

The V gene is TRBV5-3, the J gene TRBJ1-6; no reliable D call. TRBV5-3 is assigned to the ORF class and has an uncertain function. The CDR3 covers 14 residues. V lost 3 bases, J lost 6 bases, and 10 bases lay in between. The CDR3 DNA is TGTGCCAGAAGCTCCGATACGGGTAATTCACCCCTCCACTTT. Protein: CARSSDTGNSPLHF.

The rearrangement links TRBV2 to TRBJ2-3; D is perhaps TRBD1 (5 bases). Trimming left V 1 base short and J 4 bases short, with 9 bases between. The V gene's germline CDR1 is SNHLY and CDR2 FYNNEI. The CDR3 consists of 14 residues. CDR3 sequence: CASSEVRVPDTQYF. The CDR3 DNA is TGTGCCAGCAGTGAAGTCAGGGTGCCAGATACGCAGTATTTT.

This clone turned up a few times. The rearrangement joins TRBV6-1 to TRBJ2-3; 7 bases agree with TRBD1. V was pared by 7 bases and J by 3 bases, with 7 bases of the junction left unmatched. This CDR3 is built from 14 residues. The germline CDR1 and CDR2 sequences are MNHNS and SASEGT. CDR3 bases: TGTGCCAGCAAGACAGGGATGGGGACAGATACGCAGTATTTT. Protein product: CASKTGMGTDTQYF.

This rearrangement joins TRBV6-1 to TRBJ2-7; D perhaps matches TRBD1 (6 bases). Per germline, CDR1 MNHNS and CDR2 SASEGT. CDR3 length: 12 residues. Trimming took off 7 bases at V and 5 bases at J, with 12 bases between the two ends. DNA for the CDR3: TGTGCCAGCAAGGCAGGGGACAACGAGCAGTACTTC. Amino acids: CASKAGDNEQYF.

The chain has TRBV6-6 and TRBJ1-5; D gene ambiguous. Trimming pared 2 bases from V and 5 bases from J, leaving 4 bases between. Germline lookup yields CDR1 MNHNY and CDR2 SVGAGI (reference sequence). The CDR3 consists of 12 residues. This CDR3 is CASSYADQPQHF. CDR3 DNA sequence: TGTGCCAGCAGTTACGCGGATCAGCCCCAGCATTTT.

This clone came up a few times. The genes are TRBV2 and TRBJ2-7; 7 bases are shared with TRBD2. Germline V gives CDR1 SNHLY, CDR2 FYNNEI. This CDR3 region has 15 residues. The V and J ends lost 8 bases and 4 bases, in that order; junction bases with no gene match: 14. In DNA form, the CDR3 reads TGTGCCAGCCAAAAAGGGCGGGGGAGAGAGTACGAGCAGTACTTC. Amino acids: CASQKGRGREYEQYF.

The genes are TRBV25-1 and TRBJ1-6; the D is unclear. The germline CDR1 and CDR2 sequences are MGHDK and SYGVNS. This CDR3 contains 13 residues. Trimming left V 5 bases short and J 11 bases short, with 13 bases between. As DNA, the CDR3 is TGTGCCAGCAGTCCCGGGGATCGGACACCCCTCCACTTT. Translating it yields CASSPGDRTPLHF.

This chain uses TRBV11-2 with TRBJ2-7; no clear D. V lost 4 bases to trimming and J lost 7 bases, with 14 bases between them. Germline CDR1 and CDR2: SGHAT and FQNNGV. The CDR3 runs to 13 residues. The chain's CDR3 is CASSSLIPGEQYF. Written as DNA, the CDR3 is TGTGCCAGCAGCTCACTGATACCCGGGGAGCAGTACTTC.

The chain links TRBV25-1 to TRBJ2-3; D is perhaps TRBD1 (6 bases). This CDR3 is built from 14 residues. Germline-derived CDR1 and CDR2 are MGHDK and SYGVNS. Trimming took 3 bases from V and 2 from J, leaving 9 bases between them. CDR3 sequence: CASSEPGDTDTQYF. The CDR3 region has the DNA TGTGCCAGCAGTGAGCCAGGGGACACAGATACGCAGTATTTT.

V usage is TRBV7-8 and J usage is TRBJ1-4, with D perhaps TRBD1 (5 bases). Germline CDR1 and CDR2: SGHVS and FQNEAQ. V dropped 0 bases and J dropped 7 bases, with 12 bases sitting between them. This CDR3 contains 15 residues. The CDR3 is CASSLAQGLSEKLFF. The CDR3 nucleotides are TGTGCCAGCAGCTTAGCCCAGGGTTTGAGTGAAAAACTGTTTTTT. Full variable domain (missing parts from reference TRBV7-8 and TRBJ1-4): GAGVSQSPRYKVAKRGQDVALRCDPISGHVSLFWYQQALGQGPEFLTYFQNEAQLDKSGLPSDRFFAERPEGSVSTLKIQRTQQEDSAVYLCASSLAQGLSEKLFFGSGTQLSVL.

The chain joins TRBV27 to TRBJ2-5; D is undetermined. V lost 3 bases to trimming and J lost 7 bases, with 9 bases between them. This CDR3 is 12 amino acids long. Germline V CDR1 and CDR2: MNHEY, SMNVEV (reference sequence). The CDR3 region has the DNA TGTGCCAGCAGTTTTATCCTCGGGACCCAGTACTTC. It yields the protein CASSFILGTQYF.

In the case of this clone: One end of the junction is discordant with germline, which a read error may explain. V and J are TRBV5-8 and TRBJ2-2, with 11 positions matching TRBD1. The CDR3 length is 14 residues. Germline V lookup: CDR1 SGHTS, CDR2 YDEGEE. CDR3 DNA sequence: TGTGCCAGCGGAGGGACAGGGGGACCCGGAGAGCTGTTTTTT. This encodes CASGGTGGPGELFF.

This clone was seen only a few times. For the CDR3, the DNA is TGTGCCAGCAGTGAAGCCGAATTTGAGGAAAAACTGTTTTTT. This gives the protein CASSEAEFEEKLFF. V usage is TRBV6-1 and J usage is TRBJ1-4, with D unclear. V was shortened by 0 bases and J by 8 bases, with 10 bases between the two germline ends. CDR1 is MNHNS, CDR2 SASEGT, per germline. The CDR3 consists of 14 residues.

In this sample, this clone turned up once. The J gene is TRBJ2-2, the V gene TRBV5-1; D is unresolved. Deletions cut 0 bases from V and 0 bases from J, with 6 bases between. CDR1 is SGHRS, CDR2 YFSETQ, per germline. This CDR3 spans 15 amino acids. CDR3 protein: CASSLEQTNTGELFF. CDR3 bases: TGCGCCAGCAGCTTGGAACAGACGAACACCGGGGAGCTGTTTTTT.

The chain is built from TRBV19 and TRBJ2-1; a weak D match, TRBD2 (6 bases). The CDR3 sequence is 17 residues long. V was clipped by 3 bases and J by 5 bases, with 20 bases between them. Germline CDR1 is LNHDA and CDR2 is SQIVND (reference sequence). The CDR3, as DNA: TGTGCCAGTAGTATGATGGTTTCGGGGGACCCCAACAATGAGCAGTTCTTC. Translated, it gives CASSMMVSGDPNNEQFF. Full variable domain (missing parts from reference TRBV19 and TRBJ2-1): DGGITQSPKYLFRKEGQNVTLSCEQNLNHDAMYWYRQDPGQGLRLIYYSQIVNDFQKGDIAEGYSVSREKKESFPLTVTSAQKNPTAFYLCASSMMVSGDPNNEQFFGPGTRLTVL.

The J gene is TRBJ1-3, the V gene TRBV5-1, with TRBD1 as a possible D gene (5 bases). V gave up 0 bases and J gave up 8 bases, with 15 bases separating them. Germline V gene lookup returns CDR1 SGHRS and CDR2 YFSETQ. This CDR3 has 15 amino acids. CDR3 sequence: CASSLGSRVPDTIYF. CDR3 nucleotide sequence: TGCGCCAGCAGCTTGGGGTCCAGGGTTCCCGACACCATATATTTT.

The rearrangement uses TRBV6-1 and TRBJ1-5, with D maybe TRBD1 (6 bases). The length of the CDR3 is 15 residues. V dropped 6 bases and J dropped 7 bases, with 19 bases sitting between them. The germline V gene encodes CDR1 MNHNS and CDR2 SASEGT. The CDR3 DNA reads as TGTGCCAGCAGCCGTTACCCGACAGGCGGGCAGCCCCAGCATTTT. It encodes CASSRYPTGGQPQHF.

The CDR3 coding sequence is TGCAGCGTCGGACAGGTTAGAGAGACCCAGTACTTC. This translates into CSVGQVRETQYF. The chain recombines TRBV29-1 with TRBJ2-5; 7 nucleotides line up with TRBD1. This CDR3 region has 12 residues. Looked up from germline, CDR1 is SQVTM and CDR2 is ANQGSEA. V lost 6 bases to trimming and J lost 4 bases; unmatched junction nucleotides: 5.

This clone was counted only a few times. The V call is TRBV15, the J call TRBJ1-6, with TRBD1 as a possible D gene (5 bases). The CDR3 has 17 amino acids. V was shortened by 3 bases and J by 4 bases, with 16 bases between the two germline ends. Germline lookup yields CDR1 LNHNV and CDR2 YYDKDF (reference sequence). CDR3: CATSSARQGGYNSPLHF. In DNA, the CDR3 is TGTGCCACCAGCAGTGCTAGGCAGGGAGGTTATAATTCACCCCTCCACTTT.

This chain links TRBV19 with TRBJ2-2; 9 positions agree with TRBD1. Germline lookup yields CDR1 LNHDA and CDR2 SQIVND (reference sequence). CDR3 length: 16 residues. V lost 3 bases and J lost 4; bases outside the gene matches: 6. As DNA, the CDR3 is TGTGCCAGTAGTATGGGACAGGGTGGACGCACCGGGGAGCTGTTTTTT. Its protein product is CASSMGQGGRTGELFF.

This clone was counted only a few times. The chain couples TRBV11-1 to TRBJ2-3; 12 positions match TRBD2. The CDR3 is made up of 16 amino acids. Losses at the gene ends were 1 base for V and 3 bases for J; bases not matched to a gene: 2. Per germline, CDR1 SGHAT and CDR2 FQDESV (reference sequence). CDR3 coding DNA: TGTGCCAGCAGCTTAGGCGGACTAGCGGGAACAGATACGCAGTATTTT. Its protein is CASSLGGLAGTDTQYF.

This chain joins TRBV5-1 and TRBJ2-5, with 7 positions matching TRBD1. The V and J ends lost 4 bases and 4 bases, in that order; junction bases with no gene match: 7. Germline V lookup: CDR1 SGHRS, CDR2 YFSETQ. This CDR3 comprises 14 residues. CDR3 residues: CASSPSTGRETQYF. The CDR3 bases are TGCGCCAGCAGCCCCTCGACAGGGCGAGAGACCCAGTACTTC.

The chain recombines TRBV7-9 with TRBJ2-1; D is uncertain. V gave up 1 base and J gave up 4 bases, with 14 bases separating them. Germline lookup yields CDR1 SEHNR and CDR2 FQNEAQ (reference sequence). This CDR3 has 16 amino acids. CDR3 DNA sequence: TGTGCCAGCAGCTTAGGTTGGCTGGAGCAGTACAATGAGCAGTTCTTC. Its translation: CASSLGWLEQYNEQFF.

The CDR3, as DNA: TGTGCCAGCAGCACCAGACAGGGGGCCCTGAACACCGGGGAGCTGTTTTTT. It encodes CASSTRQGALNTGELFF. The V call is TRBV7-3, the J call TRBJ2-2; the match to TRBD1 covers 10 bases. V was clipped by 5 bases and J by 1 base; unmatched bases: 7. The germline gives CDR1 SGHTA, CDR2 FQGTGA. This CDR3 is built from 17 residues.